These T cell receptor beta chains were read from a single sample in a study of T cell responses to AZD1222 COVID-19 vaccine. Repertoires were generated with immunoSEQ multiplex PCR, while TCRdb's copy carries only in-frame clones and drops some. The sample holds approximately 100,000 clones, 87% seen once. The material sequenced was peripheral blood, taken 28 days after the second AZD1222 dose. These receptors all come from an adult who received the AZD1222 COVID-19 vaccine. CDR3s include the opening cysteine and the closing phenylalanine or tryptophan.

length	V	CDR3
15	TRBV19	CASSIAWGWGEKLFF
16	TRBV28	CASSPRTSGNTGELFF
16	TRBV19	CASSIPSGTPSNGYTF
15	TRBV9	CASSPRDSLYETQYF
14	TRBV28	CASRPTGGGYGYTF
14	TRBV5-1	CASSSTGGNTEAFF
16	TRBV20-1	CSASFDLRYENTEAFF
13	TRBV18	CASSPPDSTEAFF
14	TRBV6-5	CASSDGRFNEKLFF
13	TRBV7-8	CASSPGGREKWYF
12	TRBV11-2	CASSLEGYTQYF
14	TRBV28	CASSFSASYNEQFF
16	TRBV10-2	CASRDWTSETLYEQYF
15	TRBV5-6	CASSLVSGGQETQYF
10	TRBV28	CASSLNEQFF
12	TRBV10-1	CASSARGNEQFF
15	TRBV6-2/TRBV6-3	CASSDRDRGIQPQHF
15	TRBV9	CASSVVSGRTDTQYF
15	TRBV30	CAWRSTGEGRIGYTF
14	TRBV10-2	CASSHDSRENTIYF
13	TRBV11-3	CASSYGWAGELFF
16	TRBV9	CASSLGYPRYNSPLHF
15	TRBV4-1	CASSQAWGAQDEQYF
15	TRBV9	CASSSPGQGGTGYTF
15	TRBV6-5	CASATGQGLNYGYTF
16	TRBV7-2	CASSLEGGRAWYEQYF
16	TRBV11-2	CASSLEAPATGNTIYF
13	TRBV27	CASRKSGPDRSTF
13	TRBV18	CASSPPGSRPRVF
14	TRBV5-1	CASSLAETPGELFF
17	TRBV7-2	CASSSPPSGSRVETQYF
15	TRBV10-3	CAISAGTGTYRGYTF
15	TRBV27	CASSLWAGGPDTQYF
17	TRBV4-1	CASSPQTSGRQTDTQYF
14	TRBV30	CAWALTGENYGYTF
16	TRBV5-1	CASSLEVLGNGNTIYF
16	TRBV13	CASSFETASGANVLTF
17	TRBV19	CASSRLIGQAYNSPLHF
15	TRBV7-8	CASSLTDATNEKLFF
13	TRBV2	CASKTGLNTEAFF
14	TRBV19	CASKFGRANTEAFF
15	TRBV5-5	CASSLVAPRGNEQFF
15	TRBV29-1	CSVAVRGAGYEKLFF
17	TRBV13	CASSLRGLAGGTNEQYF
16	TRBV18	CASSPVGQGGSYEQYF
19	TRBV5-4	CASSLGRQGATGSLYGYTF
16	TRBV28	CASSSLLGTGIYEQYF
13	TRBV29-1	CSVLAGGGETQYF